The clone carrying this T cell receptor (beta chain) was counted a few times. In the authors' methods: The assay estimated nucleated cells by amplifying reference gene primers. TCRdb keeps only in-frame clones here, not all; method: immunoSEQ multiplex PCR. The DNA gave D and trimming, while V, J and clone size come from that table. The table includes around 400,000 clones, more than 70% detected once. These data originate in a study of blood T cell repertoires in COVID-19. Study-wide background: Sites in the United States, Italy and Spain provided acute and convalescent COVID-19 samples. T cells, B-cell-depleted T cells, or PBMCs provided the cDNA or gDNA that served as material.

Patients at the Seattle site were enrolled during active infection and followed longitudinally. V was trimmed by 1 base and J by 2 bases, leaving 15 bases between them. CDR1 is LGHDT, CDR2 YNNKEL, per germline (reference sequence). This CDR3 is 16 amino acids long. The rearrangement links TRBV3-1 (or the pseudogene TRBV3-2) to TRBJ2-7; a weak D match, TRBD2 (5 bases). This clonotype was obtained from a woman aged 25 to 39 with COVID-19, enrolled during active disease. What was sequenced was peripheral blood. The CDR3 here is CASSQGMAADTYEQYF. DNA for the CDR3: TGTGCCAGCAGCCAAGGCATGGCAGCGGATACCTACGAGCAGTACTTC.